The entry below describes one T cell receptor beta chain. Its antigen is unidentified. Data came from immunoSEQ multiplex PCR; TCRdb stores just in-frame clones and leaves some out. The sample holds roughly 50,000 clones, approximately 79% seen once. Sequencing followed a ViraFEST assay step that expanded antigen-specific CD4+ T cells with viral peptide pools. Culturing for 9 to 10 days preceded CD4+ T cell isolation. Nucleocapsid antibody tests were negative, and the vaccine recipients had no prior SARS-CoV-2 infection. The data were taken from a study of vaccination effects on CD4 cells after COVID-19. Findings and caveats of the study: Common cold coronavirus cross-reactivity was shown by only 1 of 255 vaccine-induced clones in healthy vaccinees.

The CDR3 length is 14 residues. Germline assignment: CDR1 SGHAT and CDR2 FQNNGV. Trimming removed 4 bases at V and 5 bases at J, with 11 bases between. The origin of this receptor is a human donor who received a COVID-19 vaccine. The source material was CD4+ T cells from PBMCs cultured with HCoV-229E spike peptides, sampled before COVID-19 vaccination. The chain has TRBV11-2 and TRBJ2-2; TRBD1 might be the D (5 bases). The CDR3 protein is CASSSTPGTGELFF. The CDR3, as DNA: TGTGCCAGCAGCTCGACACCAGGGACCGGGGAGCTGTTTTTT.